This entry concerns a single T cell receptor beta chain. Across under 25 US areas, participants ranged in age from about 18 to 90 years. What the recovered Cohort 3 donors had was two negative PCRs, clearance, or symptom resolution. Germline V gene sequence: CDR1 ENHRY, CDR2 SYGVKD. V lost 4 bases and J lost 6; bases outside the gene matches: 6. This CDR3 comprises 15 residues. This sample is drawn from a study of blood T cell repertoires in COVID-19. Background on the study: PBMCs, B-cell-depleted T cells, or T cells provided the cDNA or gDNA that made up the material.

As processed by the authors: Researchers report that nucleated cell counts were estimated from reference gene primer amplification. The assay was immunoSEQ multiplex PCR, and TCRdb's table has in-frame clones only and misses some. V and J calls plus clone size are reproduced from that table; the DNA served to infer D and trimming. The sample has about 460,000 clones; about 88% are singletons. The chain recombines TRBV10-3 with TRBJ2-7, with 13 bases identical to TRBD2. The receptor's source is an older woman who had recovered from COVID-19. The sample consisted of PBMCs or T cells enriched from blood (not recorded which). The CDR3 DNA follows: TGTGCCATCAGTGGAACGGGGACTAGCGGGGCCGAGCAGTACTTC. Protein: CAISGTGTSGAEQYF.